Detailed here is one T cell receptor (beta chain). Its target is unknown. Trimming at V came to 4 bases and at J to 2 bases, leaving 11 bases not matched to a gene. Germline lookup yields CDR1 SGDLS and CDR2 YYNGEE. This CDR3 comprises 18 residues. This entry belongs to a study of cytomegalovirus exposure and HLA in healthy donors. Across the whole study: Earlier findings included about 120 million unique TCR beta sequences obtained from 150 million to 200 million T cells.

Findings and limits, study-wide: Researchers counted around 180 TCR beta chains as cytomegalovirus-associated. Follow-up analysis later connected one missense variant in DCLRE1C with trimming of TCR beta V- and J-genes.

Vbeta (60) and Jbeta (13) primers were used in the PCR. The table came from immunoSEQ multiplex PCR; TCRdb's copy has only in-frame clones and leaves some out. The data show 150,000 to 200,000 clones, with approximately 80% seen just once and 3.7% held by the top ten. The TCR sequence derives from a man aged 25 to 40 in good health and CMV-seropositive. The sample was PBMCs. The chain employs TRBV9 and TRBJ2-7; 14 positions agree with TRBD2. CDR3 residues: CASSFGTSGGTITYEQYF. The CDR3 DNA reads TGTGCCAGCAGCTTCGGGACTAGCGGGGGCACGATAACCTACGAGCAGTACTTC. Variable domain in full (rest from reference TRBV9 and TRBJ2-7): DSGVTQTPKHLITATGQRVTLRCSPRSGDLSVYWYQQSLDQGLQFLIQYYNGEERAKGNILERFSAQQFPDLHSELNLSSLELGDSALYFCASSFGTSGGTITYEQYFGPGTRLTVT.